Described below is a single T cell receptor beta chain sequence and its context. What it binds is unknown. The data are from a study of post-analysis software for immune sequencing data. Study information: Recorded subtypes: relapsing-remitting, secondary progressive, progressive-relapsing; some patients unannotated. Study outcomes and limitations: Strong co-clustering by F measure was evident for samples that had been prepared in the same batch. A handful of TRBV segments were more frequent in patients than controls; TRBV5-6, TRBV5-1 and TRBV20-1 belonged to this group. Significantly decreased normalized Chao1 diversity was recorded for multiple sclerosis patients relative to controls.

TCR beta cDNA libraries included unique molecular identifiers. A population of roughly 0.9 to 11 million T cells gave rise to around 480,000 cDNA molecules. TCRdb redid the calling of the PCR reads with MiXCR, one entry per CDR3 protein. The sample records some 800,000 distinct CDR3 sequences, under 60% being singletons. CDR1 and CDR2 (germline): ENHRY, SYGVKD. The length of the CDR3 is 15 residues. V lost 6 bases to trimming and J lost 0 bases, with 15 bases between them. Sequencing was done on a sample of blood. The V gene is TRBV10-3, the J gene TRBJ2-7; TRBD2 is a possible D gene (8 bases). This TCR came from a girl under 18 with multiple sclerosis. CDR3 amino acids: CAISGGDSRSYEQYF. The CDR3 DNA is TGTGCCATCAGCGGGGGGGACAGCCGCTCCTACGAGCAGTACTTC.